This entry lists 9 T cell receptor beta chains sequenced from one sample in a study of blood T cell repertoires in COVID-19. Sequenced by immunoSEQ multiplex PCR; TCRdb stores in-frame clones only, minus some. The data hold approximately 210,000 clones, with roughly nine tenths observed a single time. Sequencing input: peripheral blood. The source is a man in his sixties or seventies with acute or convalescent COVID-19.

The chain employs TRBV25-1 and TRBJ2-5; the match to TRBD2 covers 7 bases. The CDR3 spans 15 residues. Germline V gives CDR1 MGHDK, CDR2 SYGVNS. J was trimmed by 3 bases and V by 5 bases; bases with no gene match: 9. This chain's CDR3 is CASSPPGGGEETQYF. The CDR3 nucleotides read TGTGCCAGCAGTCCTCCCGGGGGAGGGGAAGAGACCCAGTACTTC.

The chain joins TRBV24-1 to TRBJ2-3; perhaps TRBD1 as D (6 bases). From germline, CDR1 is KGHDR and CDR2 SFDVKD. Trimming stripped 3 bases from V and 3 bases from J, with 12 bases between. CDR3 length: 15 residues. The CDR3 loop reads CATSDPGVGTDTQYF. As DNA, the CDR3 is TGTGCCACCAGTGATCCAGGGGTGGGAACAGATACGCAGTATTTT.

The chain combines TRBV6-6 with TRBJ2-7; D possibly corresponds to TRBD2 (5 bases). This CDR3 region has 16 residues. The germline V gene encodes CDR1 MNHNY and CDR2 SVGAGI (reference sequence). Trimming left V 6 bases short and J 1 base short, with 19 bases between. Here the CDR3 DNA reads TGTGCCAGCAGCCAAAAGACTATTACAAGTTCCTACGAGCAGTACTTC. Its translation is CASSQKTITSSYEQYF.

The V and J genes are TRBV28 and TRBJ2-5, with 8 nucleotides matching TRBD1. The CDR3 covers 14 residues. After removal of 6 bases from V and 4 bases from J, the junction contained 7 bases not matched to a gene. Germline-derived CDR1 and CDR2 are MDHEN and SYDVKM. The CDR3 is CASRTQGAGETQYF. The CDR3 region has the DNA TGTGCCAGCAGAACCCAGGGGGCGGGAGAGACCCAGTACTTC.

This clone came up once. In DNA form, the CDR3 reads TGTGCCAGCAGTTTATACAGGTCGATAACTAATGAAAAACTGTTTTTT. It specifies CASSLYRSITNEKLFF. The chain uses TRBV28 and TRBJ1-4; a weak D match, TRBD1 (5 bases). From germline, CDR1 is MDHEN and CDR2 SYDVKM. CDR3 length: 16 amino acids. V lost 1 base to trimming and J lost 1 base, with 10 bases between them. The full variable domain, in which reference TRBV28 and TRBJ1-4 provide the parts outside the CDR3, is DVKVTQSSRYLVKRTGEKVFLECVQDMDHENMFWYRQDPGLGLRLIYFSYDVKMKEKGDIPEGYSVSREKKERFSLILESASTNQTSMYLCASSLYRSITNEKLFFGSGTQLSVL.

J is TRBJ2-1 and V is TRBV19; TRBD2 aligns across 12 bases. V lost 5 bases and J lost 13; bases outside the gene matches: 9. This CDR3 is built from 14 residues. Germline V gene data show CDR1 as LNHDA and CDR2 as SQIVND (reference sequence). The CDR3 sequence is CASSSTGTSGLQFF. The DNA of the CDR3 is TGTGCCAGTAGTTCCACCGGGACTAGCGGGCTTCAGTTCTTC.

This clone was picked up one time. V gene TRBV25-1 combines with J gene TRBJ1-2; 9 bases are shared with TRBD1. V lost 6 bases and J lost 4; bases outside the gene matches: 6. Looked up from germline, CDR1 is MGHDK and CDR2 is SYGVNS. This CDR3 has 14 residues. CDR3: CASSEQGAIYGYTF. As DNA, the CDR3 is TGTGCCAGCAGCGAACAGGGGGCAATCTATGGCTACACCTTC.

The chain joins TRBV2 to TRBJ1-5; 7 positions match TRBD1. The ends lost 7 bases at V and 6 bases at J; junction bases unmatched: 12. In germline, CDR1 is SNHLY, CDR2 FYNNEI. The CDR3 runs to 15 residues. CDR3 bases: TGTGCCAGCACCTACGGGAAGGGGGCGGGTCAGCCCCAGCATTTT. Protein: CASTYGKGAGQPQHF.

J is TRBJ2-1 and V is TRBV27, with 7 bases fitting TRBD2. The CDR3 covers 15 residues. The V gene's germline CDR1 is MNHEY and CDR2 SMNVEV (reference sequence). V was pared by 5 bases and J by 0 bases, with 4 bases of the junction left unmatched. The CDR3 DNA reads as TGTGCCAGCAGTCTTGAGCGGGGCTCCTACAATGAGCAGTTCTTC. Translated, it gives CASSLERGSYNEQFF.